What follows are 26 T cell receptor beta chains derived from one specimen sequenced in a study of beta chain features in type 1 diabetes. Study observations and caveats: The study found moderately but significantly shorter TCRB CDR3s in all four CD4+ subsets of Type 1 diabetes patients.

Which antigens these TCRs recognize remains unknown. The whole isolated RNA underwent reverse transcription, so sequencing captured expressed TCRB transcripts. The repertoire was sequenced with immunoSEQ multiplex PCR; TCRdb's copy has only in-frame clones and lacks some. The top ten hold roughly 0.13% of the sample, which has roughly 47,000 clones, around 45% seen once. Sequencing was done on a sample of stem cell memory CD4+ T cells from blood. The receptors shown here come from a man aged 25-40 years with type 1 diabetes.

The chain joins TRBV7-9 to TRBJ1-1; a weak D match, TRBD1 (5 bases). The germline V and J ends were trimmed by 5 bases and 5 bases, with 18 bases remaining between them. Germline V gives CDR1 SEHNR, CDR2 FQNEAQ (reference sequence). The CDR3 contains 15 residues. CDR3 sequence: CASSPGEGRLTEAFF. The CDR3 nucleotides are TGTGCCAGCAGCCCGGGGGAGGGGAGGTTGACTGAAGCTTTCTTT.

This clone was recorded a few times. The chain couples TRBV19 to TRBJ1-1, with D possibly matching TRBD1 (5 bases). CDR3 length: 15 amino acids. V lost 3 bases to trimming and J lost 6 bases, with 17 bases between them. The germline gives CDR1 LNHDA, CDR2 SQIVND (reference sequence). The CDR3 bases are TGTGCCAGTAGTATTGGTGGGGCCCCCAGGGCTGAAGCTTTCTTT. This sequence encodes CASSIGGAPRAEAFF.

The chain uses TRBV19 and TRBJ2-3; 8 nucleotides line up with TRBD1. Per germline, CDR1 LNHDA and CDR2 SQIVND (reference sequence). This CDR3 has 15 amino acids. V trimming: 10 bases; J trimming: 2 bases; junction bases outside the gene matches: 11. For the CDR3, the DNA is TGTGCCAACCACCCCGGGACAGGTCTCACAGATACGCAGTATTTT. As protein: CANHPGTGLTDTQYF.

The chain links TRBV5-1 to TRBJ2-7, with TRBD1 matching over 10 bases. This CDR3 region has 14 residues. V shed 3 bases, J shed 5 bases, and the junction held 5 bases outside the gene matches. Per germline, CDR1 SGHRS and CDR2 YFSETQ. DNA for the CDR3: TGCGCCAGCAGCTCCGGGACAGGGGCAAACGAGCAGTACTTC. Amino acid sequence: CASSSGTGANEQYF.

V gene TRBV4-3 combines with J gene TRBJ1-1, with D hard to call. There are 15 residues in the CDR3. Per germline, CDR1 LGHNA and CDR2 YSLEER. V gave up 0 bases and J gave up 0 bases, with 8 bases separating them. The CDR3 nucleotides read TGCGCCAGCAGCCAAGATGTACTTCTGAACACTGAAGCTTTCTTT. Translating it yields CASSQDVLLNTEAFF.

This CDR3 is CASSFWTDMNTEAFF. CDR3 DNA: TGTGCCAGCAGCTTCTGGACAGACATGAACACTGAAGCTTTCTTT. The chain couples TRBV7-8 to TRBJ1-1; D may be TRBD1 (6 bases). Germline V gene data show CDR1 as SGHVS and CDR2 as FQNEAQ. The CDR3 consists of 15 residues. V lost 3 bases, J lost 0 bases, and 11 bases lay in between.

This clone showed up just a few times. The chain combines TRBV19 with TRBJ2-1, with D perhaps matching TRBD1 (7 bases). The CDR3 sequence is 11 residues long. The germline V and J ends were trimmed by 6 bases and 11 bases, with 11 bases remaining between them. Germline CDR1 LNHDA, CDR2 SQIVND (reference sequence). The CDR3 protein is CASRQGGKQFF. The CDR3 coding sequence is TGTGCCAGTAGGCAGGGGGGAAAGCAGTTCTTC.

The rearrangement links TRBV2 to TRBJ1-5, with D perhaps matching TRBD1 (6 bases). The CDR3 is 14 residues long. Trimming left V 5 bases short and J 7 bases short, with 15 bases between. Germline CDR1 and CDR2: SNHLY and FYNNEI. The CDR3: CASSLQGRRQPQHF. CDR3 nucleotides: TGTGCCAGCAGTTTACAGGGAAGGCGCCAGCCCCAGCATTTT.

This clone has more than one count but fewer than ten. This chain connects TRBV7-8 to TRBJ1-5; D gene ambiguous. This CDR3 is built from 12 residues. Germline V lookup: CDR1 SGHVS, CDR2 FQNEAQ. Trimming removed 3 bases at V and 9 bases at J, with 9 bases between. This CDR3 reads CASSFNSGPQHF. The CDR3 DNA sequence: TGTGCCAGCAGCTTCAACTCGGGGCCCCAGCATTTT.

The genes are TRBV6-6 and TRBJ1-5; tentative D call: TRBD1 (6 bases). Germline CDR1 is MNHNY and CDR2 is SVGAGI (reference sequence). The CDR3 sequence is 15 residues long. V was clipped by 2 bases and J by 1 base, with 9 bases between them. CDR3 nucleotide sequence: TGTGCCAGCAGTTACCCCACAGGGAGCAATCAGCCCCAGCATTTT. Protein sequence: CASSYPTGSNQPQHF.

Remarks on this clone: Germline and junction disagree at one end, which may indicate a read error. The chain combines TRBV4-1 with TRBJ1-1; D remains ambiguous. Germline lookup yields CDR1 MGHRA and CDR2 YSYEKL. The CDR3 is made up of 13 amino acids. The CDR3 reads CASSHPRNPEAFF. The CDR3 coding sequence is TGCGCCAGCAGCCACCCGAGGAACCCTGAAGCTTTCTTT.

The V and J genes are TRBV10-3 and TRBJ2-1, with 9 positions matching TRBD2. CDR1 and CDR2 (germline): ENHRY, SYGVKD. The J segment lost 16 bases and the V segment lost 4 bases, leaving 8 bases of the junction unmatched. The CDR3 spans 12 residues. This CDR3 is CAISGPGLATFF. The CDR3 region has the DNA TGTGCCATCAGTGGACCGGGACTAGCCACCTTCTTC.

In this sample, this clone turned up a few times. The chain employs TRBV7-2 and TRBJ2-7; TRBD1 matches 10 bases. The CDR3 contains 15 residues. After removal of 5 bases from V and 6 bases from J, the junction contained 10 bases not matched to a gene. Germline-derived CDR1 and CDR2 are SGHTA and FQGNSA. The CDR3 region is CASSALGTGVAEQYF. DNA for the CDR3: TGTGCCAGCAGCGCCCTAGGGACAGGGGTGGCCGAGCAGTACTTC.

This chain connects TRBV2 to TRBJ1-1; D is ambiguous. CDR1 and CDR2 (germline): SNHLY, FYNNEI. Deletions cut 10 bases from V and 1 base from J, with 7 bases between. The CDR3 has 11 residues. For the CDR3, the DNA is TGTGCCACCAGACAGAACACTGAAGCTTTCTTT. It translates to CATRQNTEAFF.

This clone occurred a few times. The genes are TRBV29-1 and TRBJ2-5; 7 nucleotides agree with TRBD1. The CDR3 has 13 residues. Germline trimming cut 4 bases from V and 2 bases from J; bases unmatched to any gene: 4. Per the germline V gene, CDR1 is SQVTM and CDR2 is ANQGSEA. CDR3 sequence reads: CSVAGRGQETQYF. The CDR3 DNA is TGCAGCGTTGCCGGCAGGGGGCAAGAGACCCAGTACTTC.

The chain joins TRBV6-1 to TRBJ2-7, with D possibly being TRBD2 (5 bases). Germline assignment: CDR1 MNHNS and CDR2 SASEGT. CDR3 size: 13 residues. V was trimmed by 5 bases and J by 4 bases, leaving 12 bases between them. The CDR3 sequence: CASSPRVAYEQYF. The CDR3 bases are TGTGCCAGCAGTCCTCGGGTAGCGTACGAGCAGTACTTC.

In DNA, the CDR3 is TGCGCCAGCAGCGCCTGGGGCGATGAGCAGTTCTTC. This encodes CASSAWGDEQFF. The rearrangement links TRBV5-1 to TRBJ2-1, with a weak D call TRBD1 (5 bases). The CDR3 is 12 residues long. The germline V gene encodes CDR1 SGHRS and CDR2 YFSETQ. Trimming removed 4 bases from V and 8 bases from J, with 10 bases in between.

This clone has only a few counts. This chain joins TRBV9 and TRBJ2-7, with D possibly being TRBD1 (6 bases). The CDR3 runs 15 residues. Trimming took off 0 bases at V and 2 bases at J, with 12 bases between the two ends. Germline CDR1 is SGDLS and CDR2 is YYNGEE. CDR3 sequence reads: CASSVAPTGTYEQYF. DNA of the CDR3: TGTGCCAGCAGCGTAGCTCCGACAGGTACCTACGAGCAGTACTTC.

There are a few counts of this clone. The CDR3 is CASTSTDITDTQYF. The CDR3, as DNA: TGTGCCAGCACCTCGACAGATATCACAGATACGCAGTATTTT. The chain joins TRBV28 to TRBJ2-3, with D possibly matching TRBD1 (5 bases). Germline V gene sequence: CDR1 MDHEN, CDR2 SYDVKM. Trimming took off 7 bases at V and 2 bases at J, with 13 bases between the two ends. The CDR3 totals 14 residues.

This clone turned up a few times. The CDR3 DNA reads TGTGCCAGCAGCACGTCCAGGGGACGTCACGACGGCACAGATACGCAGTATTTT. Amino acid sequence: CASSTSRGRHDGTDTQYF. The gene calls are TRBV7-9 and TRBJ2-3, with D perhaps TRBD1 (6 bases). The V end was cut by 5 bases, the J end by 1 base, with 22 bases between. The CDR3 contains 18 residues. Germline values: CDR1 SEHNR, CDR2 FQNEAQ (reference sequence).

This clone has just a few counts. V is TRBV7-3 and J is TRBJ2-3, with TRBD2 matching over 10 bases. The CDR3 loop spans 15 amino acids. V was pared by 5 bases and J by 7 bases, with 9 bases of the junction left unmatched. Germline assignment: CDR1 SGHTA and CDR2 FQGTGA. CDR3 amino acids: CASSPLAGSVHTQYF. As DNA, the CDR3 is TGTGCCAGCAGCCCACTAGCGGGGTCCGTGCATACGCAGTATTTT.

The V gene is TRBV5-1, the J gene TRBJ2-2; weak D call: TRBD2 (6 bases). Germline CDR1 reads SGHRS; CDR2 reads YFSETQ. The CDR3 extends over 14 amino acids. Deletions cut 4 bases from V and 9 bases from J, with 16 bases between. The DNA of the CDR3 is TGCGCCAGCAGCCCTCGGACTACCCCCCGGGAGCTGTTTTTT. Encoded protein: CASSPRTTPRELFF.

The chain is built from TRBV7-6 and TRBJ2-5; 8 bases align to TRBD1. CDR1 is SGHVS, CDR2 FNYEAQ, per germline. Unmatched junction bases numbered 7, after V lost 5 bases and J lost 5 bases. The CDR3 extends over 14 amino acids. The CDR3 reads CASSPVQGAETQYF. CDR3 DNA: TGTGCCAGCAGCCCTGTCCAGGGGGCCGAGACCCAGTACTTC.

CDR3 amino acids: CASSGGRGYEQYF. Written as DNA, the CDR3 is TGTGCCAGCAGCGGAGGGAGAGGCTACGAGCAGTACTTC. The chain uses TRBV9 and TRBJ2-7; perhaps TRBD2 as D (5 bases). Trimming stripped 3 bases from V and 3 bases from J, with 10 bases between. The CDR3 covers 13 residues. Germline V CDR1 and CDR2: SGDLS, YYNGEE.

This clone was found a few times. The V call is TRBV6-6, the J call TRBJ2-1, with 9 nucleotides matching TRBD2. The CDR3 totals 14 residues. Trimming at V came to 4 bases and at J to 8 bases, leaving 6 bases not matched to a gene. The V gene's germline CDR1 is MNHNY and CDR2 SVGAGI (reference sequence). In DNA, the CDR3 is TGTGCCAGCAGTTCTAGCGGACTAGCGTATGAGCAGTTCTTC. It is translated as CASSSSGLAYEQFF.

The J gene is TRBJ1-5, the V gene TRBV9, with D perhaps matching TRBD1 (5 bases). V was cut by 0 bases and J by 4 bases, with 14 bases left in between. This CDR3 has 16 amino acids. CDR1 and CDR2 (germline): SGDLS, YYNGEE. CDR3 sequence reads: CASSVEMPEGNQPQHF. In DNA form, the CDR3 reads TGTGCCAGCAGCGTAGAAATGCCGGAGGGGAATCAGCCCCAGCATTTT. The full variable domain, with the rest looked up from reference TRBV9 and TRBJ1-5, is DSGVTQTPKHLITATGQRVTLRCSPRSGDLSVYWYQQSLDQGLQFLIQYYNGEERAKGNILERFSAQQFPDLHSELNLSSLELGDSALYFCASSVEMPEGNQPQHFGDGTRLSIL.